These 21 T cell receptor beta chains were all obtained from the same sample, sequenced in a study of Tregs in tolerant kidney transplant recipients. Using immunoSEQ multiplex PCR, the repertoire was profiled, and TCRdb retains in-frame clones only, with some absent. The sample comprises under 300,000 clones, roughly four fifths of which are singletons, and less than 0.75% rests with the top ten. Source material: CD4+ T cells from blood. The receptors shown here come from a human donor in good health.

The chain couples TRBV6-5 to TRBJ2-1, with TRBD2 matching over 9 bases. Germline assignment: CDR1 MNHEY and CDR2 SVGAGI. The junction had 5 bases not matched to a gene; V was cut back by 2 bases and J by 6 bases. This CDR3 comprises 15 residues. CDR3 loop: CASSYELAGSNEQFF. For the CDR3, the DNA is TGTGCCAGCAGTTACGAGCTAGCGGGGTCCAATGAGCAGTTCTTC.

The V gene is TRBV7-2, the J gene TRBJ1-2; 7 nucleotides match TRBD1. Germline V lookup: CDR1 SGHTA, CDR2 FQGNSA. J lost 5 bases, V lost 5 bases, and 2 bases had no gene match. The CDR3 consists of 12 residues. The CDR3: CASSKGQYGYTF. Written as DNA, the CDR3 is TGTGCCAGCAGCAAGGGACAGTATGGCTACACCTTC.

The rearrangement links TRBV6-5 to TRBJ2-7; 14 bases agree with TRBD2. The junction had 8 bases not matched to a gene; V was cut back by 6 bases and J by 7 bases. The CDR3 totals 15 residues. Per germline, CDR1 MNHEY and CDR2 SVGAGI. The CDR3 DNA reads as TGTGCCAGCAGAAGACTAGCGGGAGGGCCTCGAGAGCAGTACTTC. Protein product: CASRRLAGGPREQYF.

The gene calls are TRBV15 and TRBJ2-7; no definite D call. The CDR3 extends over 15 amino acids. Germline loops: CDR1 LNHNV, CDR2 YYDKDF (reference sequence). The germline V and J ends were trimmed by 1 base and 2 bases, with 12 bases remaining between them. DNA for the CDR3: TGTGCCACCAGCAGAGTGGTGACGCCAACCTACGAGCAGTACTTC. This translates into CATSRVVTPTYEQYF.

The V and J genes are TRBV2 and TRBJ1-2; 8 nucleotides agree with TRBD1. J lost 0 bases, V lost 5 bases, and 2 bases had no gene match. CDR1 SNHLY and CDR2 FYNNEI come from the germline V gene. This CDR3 is 14 amino acids long. CDR3 residues: CASSRQGTNYGYTF. The CDR3 nucleotides read TGTGCCAGCAGTAGACAGGGGACTAACTATGGCTACACCTTC.

The chain carries TRBV7-8 and TRBJ1-5; 8 bases are shared with TRBD1. Germline loops: CDR1 SGHVS, CDR2 FQNEAQ. The CDR3 spans 16 residues. With 5 bases clipped from V and 0 bases from J, the junction kept 6 bases outside the gene matches. The CDR3 here is CASSLRTGNSNQPQHF. For the CDR3, the DNA is TGTGCCAGCAGCCTCCGGACAGGGAATAGCAATCAGCCCCAGCATTTT.

This clone is a singleton in its sample. The chain carries TRBV2 and TRBJ2-3; D call uncertain. V gave up 0 bases and J gave up 7 bases, with 8 bases separating them. Germline V CDR1 and CDR2: SNHLY, FYNNEI. This CDR3 spans 13 amino acids. The CDR3 nucleotides read TGTGCCAGCAGTGAAGCGATTGGCAATACGCAGTATTTT. Amino acids: CASSEAIGNTQYF.

This chain connects TRBV9 to TRBJ2-7, with 7 bases identical to TRBD2. Germline V gene lookup returns CDR1 SGDLS and CDR2 YYNGEE. The J segment lost 2 bases and the V segment lost 3 bases, leaving 11 bases of the junction unmatched. The CDR3 consists of 16 residues. The CDR3 DNA is TGTGCCAGCAGCGACCCCTCGGCGGGAGCCGCCTACGAGCAGTACTTC. The encoded protein is CASSDPSAGAAYEQYF.

The chain links TRBV6-6 to TRBJ2-7, with TRBD1 as a possible D gene (6 bases). V lost 3 bases and J 0 bases, leaving 12 bases between the germline ends. This CDR3 is 15 amino acids long. Germline assignment: CDR1 MNHNY and CDR2 SVGAGI (reference sequence). The CDR3 coding sequence is TGTGCCAGCAGTTATTACCAGGGGTCCTCCTACGAGCAGTACTTC. It encodes CASSYYQGSSYEQYF.

The V and J genes are TRBV12-5 and TRBJ2-1; D not resolved. The CDR3 is 14 residues long. Trimming pared 1 base from V and 3 bases from J, leaving 7 bases between. Germline V lookup: CDR1 LGHNT, CDR2 FRNRAP. CDR3 loop: CASGLGLSYNEQFF. The CDR3, as DNA: TGTGCTAGTGGTTTGGGTCTCAGCTACAATGAGCAGTTCTTC.

This chain links TRBV29-1 with TRBJ1-1, with a tentative D call TRBD1 (6 bases). CDR3 length: 12 amino acids. The V gene lost 7 bases and the J gene lost 5 bases, with 14 bases spanning the gap. Germline assignment: CDR1 SQVTM and CDR2 ANQGSEA. The CDR3 region has the DNA TGCAGCGCCAGACAGGCGAGGACTGAAGCTTTCTTT. Protein: CSARQARTEAFF.

This clone was detected only once. V usage is TRBV6-5 and J usage is TRBJ2-7, with 9 bases identical to TRBD1. The ends lost 5 bases at V and 6 bases at J; junction bases unmatched: 8. Germline CDR1 reads MNHEY; CDR2 reads SVGAGI. CDR3 length equals 14 residues. This chain's CDR3 is CASSVAGTGFEQYF. CDR3 nucleotides: TGTGCCAGCAGTGTAGCCGGGACAGGGTTCGAGCAGTACTTC.

V and J are TRBV4-2 and TRBJ2-4, with D unclear. The CDR3 runs to 15 residues. Between the trimmed V and J ends, which lost 2 bases and 0 bases, there was a span of 8 bases. Germline loops: CDR1 LGHNA, CDR2 YNFKEQ. DNA of the CDR3: TGTGCCAGCAGCCAAAGTCAGTTAGCCAAAAACATTCAGTACTTC. This translates into CASSQSQLAKNIQYF.

The genes are TRBV6-5 and TRBJ1-2; 10 bases map to TRBD1. The junction had 3 bases not matched to a gene; V was cut back by 6 bases and J by 2 bases. Germline V gives CDR1 MNHEY, CDR2 SVGAGI. The CDR3 contains 14 residues. The DNA for the CDR3 is TGTGCCAGCAGGAAGGGACAGGGGAACTATGGCTACACCTTC. Protein sequence: CASRKGQGNYGYTF.

The chain carries TRBV5-1 and TRBJ1-6; maybe TRBD1 (6 bases). Germline V gene sequence: CDR1 SGHRS, CDR2 YFSETQ. This CDR3 comprises 15 residues. V was trimmed by 0 bases and J by 5 bases, leaving 9 bases between them. The CDR3 DNA is TGCGCCAGCAGCTTGGCTCCAGGGGATAATTCACCCCTCCACTTT. This gives the protein CASSLAPGDNSPLHF.

The rearrangement joins TRBV18 to TRBJ2-7; D is possibly TRBD1 or TRBD2 (5 bases each). Germline V gene sequence: CDR1 KGHSH, CDR2 LQKENI. The V gene lost 5 bases and the J gene lost 8 bases, with 19 bases spanning the gap. The CDR3 loop spans 14 amino acids. The CDR3 is CASSAPGTPSQQYF. The CDR3 DNA follows: TGTGCCAGCTCAGCCCCCGGGACCCCCTCTCAGCAGTACTTC. The full variable domain, rest sourced from reference TRBV18 and TRBJ2-7, is NAGVMQNPRHLVRRRGQEARLRCSPMKGHSHVYWYRQLPEEGLKFMVYLQKENIIDESGMPKERFSAEFPKEGPSILRIQQVVRGDSAAYFCASSAPGTPSQQYFGPGTRLTVT.

The chain carries TRBV4-1 and TRBJ1-4, with D possibly matching TRBD1 (5 bases). The CDR3 length is 16 residues. V was shortened by 4 bases and J by 1 base, with 13 bases between the two germline ends. CDR1 is MGHRA and CDR2 is YSYEKL in the germline V gene. CDR3 bases: TGCGCCAGCAGCCCCCGGGGGGGAAGAACTAATGAAAAACTGTTTTTT. Its translation: CASSPRGGRTNEKLFF.

The rearrangement uses TRBV27 and TRBJ2-7; TRBD1 aligns across 7 bases. Germline V lookup: CDR1 MNHEY, CDR2 SMNVEV (reference sequence). This CDR3 has 14 residues. The V segment lost 0 bases and the J segment 6 bases; nucleotides outside the gene matches: 5. Here the CDR3 DNA reads TGTGCCAGCAGTTTATCGGACAGGCGGCGCGAGCAGTACTTC. Encoded protein: CASSLSDRRREQYF.

This sequence joins TRBV19 and TRBJ2-5; D gene unclear. Germline CDR1 and CDR2: LNHDA and SQIVND (reference sequence). The CDR3 sequence is 14 residues long. The V and J ends lost 7 bases and 1 base respectively, with 13 bases between them. CDR3 sequence reads: CASKEQLAQETQYF. The DNA for the CDR3 is TGTGCCAGTAAAGAACAGCTCGCCCAAGAGACCCAGTACTTC.

This chain links TRBV29-1 with TRBJ2-2; 7 bases are shared with TRBD1. CDR1 is SQVTM, CDR2 ANQGSEA, per germline. This CDR3 is 16 amino acids long. Trimming removed 2 bases from V and 3 bases from J; junction bases left unmatched: 9. The CDR3 spells CSVEKAYRGYTGELFF. In nucleotides, the CDR3 is TGCAGCGTTGAAAAGGCTTACAGGGGCTACACCGGGGAGCTGTTTTTT.

This clone was detected only once. This sequence joins TRBV6-5 and TRBJ1-2; 11 positions match TRBD1. Trimming at V came to 2 bases and at J to 7 bases, leaving 6 bases not matched to a gene. The CDR3 covers 15 residues. From germline, CDR1 is MNHEY and CDR2 SVGAGI. The CDR3 protein is CASSYPGTGGSGYTF. In DNA form, the CDR3 reads TGTGCCAGCAGTTACCCAGGGACAGGGGGAAGTGGCTACACCTTC.